This is a list of T cell receptor beta chains from one sample in a study of blood T cell repertoires in COVID-19. Repertoires were generated with immunoSEQ multiplex PCR, while TCRdb's copy carries only in-frame clones and drops some. This sample has 350,000 to 400,000 clones, with roughly 84% found just once. The material sequenced was PBMCs or T cells enriched from blood (not recorded which). These receptors were obtained from a woman younger than 45 who had recovered from COVID-19. The CDR3 runs from the conserved cysteine through the conserved F or W. Each record gives: clone size, V gene, J gene, D gene, CDR3 protein, CDR3 DNA. The D gene is left open where the match is weak. Clone size is given for some rows only: seen once, a few or many times, or a class if the clone is expanded.

NA	TRBV2	TRBJ1-5	NA	CASRGTGSGQPQHF	TGTGCCAGCAGAGGAACAGGGTCGGGTCAGCCCCAGCATTTT
NA	TRBV19	TRBJ1-2	TRBD1	CASRAGQGITRGYTF	TGTGCCAGTAGAGCGGGACAGGGTATAACTCGTGGCTACACCTTC
NA	TRBV28	TRBJ1-1	NA	CASSRGTEAFF	TGTGCCAGCAGCCGCGGTACTGAAGCTTTCTTT
once	TRBV5-1	TRBJ2-7	NA	CASSKEGETEQYF	TGCGCCAGCAGTAAGGAGGGTGAGACCGAGCAGTACTTC
NA	TRBV5-5	TRBJ2-3	NA	CASSFYTDTQYF	TGTGCCAGCAGTTTTTACACAGATACGCAGTATTTT
NA	TRBV3-1/TRBV3-2	TRBJ1-1	TRBD1	CASRPGQGAGNTEAFF	TGTGCCAGCAGACCGGGACAGGGGGCCGGGAACACTGAAGCTTTCTTT
NA	TRBV5-6	TRBJ2-3	NA	CASSLGGVRTDTQYF	TGTGCCAGCAGCTTGGGGGGAGTAAGGACAGATACGCAGTATTTT
NA	TRBV7-9	TRBJ2-7	TRBD1	CASRAGTGIYEQYF	TGTGCCAGCAGGGCCGGGACAGGGATTTACGAGCAGTACTTC
NA	TRBV27	TRBJ1-4	NA	CASSPTATNEKLFF	TGTGCCAGCAGTCCCACTGCAACTAATGAAAAACTGTTTTTT
few	TRBV4-2	TRBJ2-7	TRBD1	CASSRDRGQPYEQYF	TGTGCCAGCAGCCGAGACAGGGGGCAACCCTACGAGCAGTACTTC
NA	TRBV3-1/TRBV3-2	TRBJ2-7	TRBD2	CASSFRLAGDEQYF	TGTGCCAGCAGCTTCCGACTAGCGGGAGACGAGCAGTACTTC